This record covers a single TCR beta chain. Its cognate antigen is unknown. TCRdb's copy holds only in-frame clones and misses some; the assay was immunoSEQ multiplex PCR. Among 30,000 to 40,000 clones listed, roughly 88% were seen once. The data are from a study of memory B cells and T cells in multiple sclerosis. The CDR3 spans 16 residues. CDR1 is LGHNT and CDR2 is FRNRAP in the germline V gene. Trimming removed 5 bases from V and 4 bases from J, with 20 bases in between. Stimulus-free culture yielded autoproliferating CFSE-dim and non-proliferating CFSE-high T cells, each sequenced separately. Replicate wells were pooled after 7 days of stimulus-free culture of 45 million to 50 million CFSE-labeled PBMCs.

Specimen: PBMCs from blood kept in culture. The V call is TRBV12-5, the J call TRBJ2-5; the D is unclear. The TCR was taken from a human donor with multiple sclerosis. The CDR3 nucleotides are TGTGCTAGTGGTGCAAAACAGCTCCCCGGTGGAGAGACCCAGTACTTC. This sequence encodes CASGAKQLPGGETQYF.